The 4 T cell receptor beta chains in this list originate from one sample, sequenced in a study of high-grade serous ovarian cancer treatment subgroups. Sequenced by immunoSEQ multiplex PCR; TCRdb stores in-frame clones only, minus some. This sample has around 27,000 clones, with 84% found just once. Tumor samples were taken before definitive surgery or chemotherapy. The specimen sequenced was tumor tissue. The receptors were sampled from a human donor with high-grade serous ovarian cancer.

V usage is TRBV4-1 and J usage is TRBJ1-4; no clear D gene. V was shortened by 5 bases and J by 7 bases, with 20 bases between the two germline ends. The CDR3 length is 16 residues. Germline V gene sequence: CDR1 MGHRA, CDR2 YSYEKL. The CDR3 DNA reads TGCGCCAGCAGCGCATACCAGGAGGCGGGCGGTGAAAAACTGTTTTTT. The encoded protein is CASSAYQEAGGEKLFF.

The genes are TRBV28 and TRBJ2-7; D is perhaps TRBD1 or TRBD2 (5 bases each). Germline V lookup: CDR1 MDHEN, CDR2 SYDVKM. This CDR3 region has 17 residues. Trimming removed 6 bases from V and 5 bases from J, with 26 bases in between. The CDR3 protein is CASSSLHLQVGMNEQYF. The DNA for the CDR3 is TGTGCCAGCAGCTCCCTCCACTTACAGGTCGGGATGAACGAGCAGTACTTC.

The rearrangement links TRBV29-1 to TRBJ1-1; D is possibly TRBD1 (6 bases). The CDR3 spans 13 residues. V was cut by 1 base and J by 0 bases, with 6 bases left in between. CDR1 and CDR2 (germline): SQVTM, ANQGSEA. CDR3 protein: CSVEAGVNTEAFF. CDR3 nucleotide sequence: TGCAGCGTTGAAGCAGGGGTGAACACTGAAGCTTTCTTT.

This chain joins TRBV19 and TRBJ1-1; the match to TRBD1 covers 8 bases. Germline CDR1 and CDR2: LNHDA and SQIVND (reference sequence). This CDR3 has 13 residues. After removal of 3 bases from V and 11 bases from J, the junction contained 8 bases not matched to a gene. CDR3 amino acids: CASSITGGRIAFF. The CDR3 nucleotides read TGTGCCAGTAGTATCACAGGGGGGCGCATTGCTTTCTTT.